This T cell receptor (beta chain) was profiled in a study of blood T cell repertoires in COVID-19. The repertoire was sequenced with immunoSEQ multiplex PCR; TCRdb's copy has only in-frame clones and lacks some. Of 95,000 to 120,000 clones in the sample, around 89% were seen once. Trimming removed 6 bases at V and 8 bases at J, with 16 bases between. This CDR3 comprises 14 residues. CDR1 is SGHTA and CDR2 is FQGNSA in the germline V gene. The chain links TRBV7-2 to TRBJ1-4, with a weak D call TRBD1 (5 bases). This TCR was sampled from a woman between 45 and 65 years old with acute or convalescent COVID-19. Sequenced input: peripheral blood. CDR3 protein: CASSPGPGWEKLFF. DNA for the CDR3: TGTGCCAGCAGTCCAGGTCCAGGGTGGGAAAAACTGTTTTTT.